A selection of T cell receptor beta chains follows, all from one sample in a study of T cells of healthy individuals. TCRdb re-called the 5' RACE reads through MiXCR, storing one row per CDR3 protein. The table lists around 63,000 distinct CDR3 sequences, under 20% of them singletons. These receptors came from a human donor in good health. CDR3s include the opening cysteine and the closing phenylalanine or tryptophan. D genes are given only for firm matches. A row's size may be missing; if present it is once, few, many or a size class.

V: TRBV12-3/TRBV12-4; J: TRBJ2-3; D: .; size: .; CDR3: CASSYRTARSTDTQYF; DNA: TGTGCCAGCAGTTACAGGACAGCCCGTAGCACAGATACGCAGTATTTT
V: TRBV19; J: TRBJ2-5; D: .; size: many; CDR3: CASTPSPSQETQYF; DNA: TGTGCCAGTACTCCCTCACCATCCCAAGAGACCCAGTACTTC
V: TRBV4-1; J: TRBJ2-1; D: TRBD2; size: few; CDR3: CASSPPGLDAMYEQFF; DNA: TGCGCCAGCAGCCCGCCGGGACTAGATGCTATGTATGAGCAGTTCTTC
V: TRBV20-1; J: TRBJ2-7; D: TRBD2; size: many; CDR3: CSAQKSGGGYEQYF; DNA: TGCAGTGCTCAGAAGAGCGGGGGGGGCTACGAGCAGTACTTC
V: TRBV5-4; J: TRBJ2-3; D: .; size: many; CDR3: CASSRESSTDTQYF; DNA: TGTGCCAGCAGTCGCGAATCTAGCACTGATACGCAGTATTTT
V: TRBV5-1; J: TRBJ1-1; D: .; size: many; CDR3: CASSPRPLRNTEAFF; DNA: TGCGCCAGCAGCCCCAGGCCCCTTCGGAACACTGAAGCTTTCTTT
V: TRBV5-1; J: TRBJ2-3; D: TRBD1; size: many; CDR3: CASKQGASTDTQYF; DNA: TGCGCCAGCAAACAGGGGGCGAGCACAGATACGCAGTATTTT
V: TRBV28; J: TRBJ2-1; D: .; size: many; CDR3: CASSLNPGKEQFF; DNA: TGTGCCAGCAGTTTGAACCCCGGGAAAGAGCAGTTCTTC
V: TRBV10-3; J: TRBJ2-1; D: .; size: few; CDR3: CAISGQGYNEQFF; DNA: TGTGCCATCAGTGGGCAGGGGTACAATGAGCAGTTCTTC
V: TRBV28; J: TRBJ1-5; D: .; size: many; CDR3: CASSLSPRLWSNQPQHF; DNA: TGTGCCAGCAGTTTATCCCCACGGCTCTGGAGCAATCAGCCCCAGCATTTT
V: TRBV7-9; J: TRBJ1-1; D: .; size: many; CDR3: CASSSNDWNTEAFF; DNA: TGTGCCAGCAGCTCAAACGACTGGAACACTGAAGCTTTCTTT
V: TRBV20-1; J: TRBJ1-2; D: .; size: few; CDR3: CSARSSRQPTYGYTF; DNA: TGCAGTGCTCGGTCATCGAGGCAGCCGACCTATGGCTACACCTTC
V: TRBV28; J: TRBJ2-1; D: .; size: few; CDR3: CASSSNLPGSSYNEQFF; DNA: TGTGCCAGCAGTTCGAATCTACCAGGAAGCTCCTACAATGAGCAGTTCTTC
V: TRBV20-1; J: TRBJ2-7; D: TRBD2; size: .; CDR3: CSADRTSGISYEQYF; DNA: TGCAGTGCTGATCGGACTAGCGGGATCTCCTACGAGCAGTACTTC
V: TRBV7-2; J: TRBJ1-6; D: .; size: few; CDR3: CASKGGDSPLHF; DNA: TGTGCCAGCAAGGGGGGGGATTCACCCCTCCACTTT
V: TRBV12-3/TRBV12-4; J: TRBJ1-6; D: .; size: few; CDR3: CASTPAREAPNSPLHF; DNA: TGTGCCAGTACCCCAGCTCGTGAGGCACCGAATTCACCCCTCCACTTT
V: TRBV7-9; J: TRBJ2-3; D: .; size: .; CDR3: CASSLEGGTQYF; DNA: TGTGCCAGCAGCCTTGAGGGAGGTACGCAGTATTTT
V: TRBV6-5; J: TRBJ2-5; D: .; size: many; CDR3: CASSYYSRALETQYF; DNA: TGTGCCAGCAGTTACTATAGCAGGGCACTTGAGACCCAGTACTTC
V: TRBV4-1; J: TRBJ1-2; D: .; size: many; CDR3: CASSQERGNQYGYTF; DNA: TGCGCCAGCAGCCAAGAACGGGGGAACCAGTATGGCTACACCTTC
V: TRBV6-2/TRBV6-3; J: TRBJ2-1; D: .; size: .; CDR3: CASSWTRNEQFF; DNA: TGTGCCAGCAGTTGGACCCGTAATGAGCAGTTCTTC
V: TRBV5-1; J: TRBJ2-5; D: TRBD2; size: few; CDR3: CASSTLAGGETQYF; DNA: TGCGCCAGCAGCACACTAGCGGGAGGGGAGACCCAGTACTTC
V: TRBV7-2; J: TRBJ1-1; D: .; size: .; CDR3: CASSLLRGNEAFF; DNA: TGTGCCAGCAGCCTCCTGAGGGGCAATGAAGCTTTCTTT
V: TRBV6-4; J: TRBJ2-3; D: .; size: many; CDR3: CASSPDITSTDTQYF; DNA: TGTGCCAGCAGCCCCGACATAACTAGCACAGATACGCAGTATTTT
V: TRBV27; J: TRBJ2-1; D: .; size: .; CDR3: CASSLYQGTGAYNEQFF; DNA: TGTGCCAGCAGTTTATACCAGGGAACTGGAGCCTACAATGAGCAGTTCTTC
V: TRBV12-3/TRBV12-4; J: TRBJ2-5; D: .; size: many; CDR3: CASSLSETQYF; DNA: TGTGCCAGCAGTTTGTCAGAGACCCAGTACTTC
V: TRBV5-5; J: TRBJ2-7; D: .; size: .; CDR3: CASSLALEQYF; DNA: TGTGCCAGCAGCTTGGCCCTCGAGCAGTACTTC
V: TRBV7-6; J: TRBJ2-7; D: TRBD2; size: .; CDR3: CASSLRTSDYEQYF; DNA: TGTGCCAGCAGCCTGCGGACTAGCGACTACGAGCAGTACTTC
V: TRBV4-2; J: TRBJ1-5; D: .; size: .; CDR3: CASSPWRGEQPQHF; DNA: TGTGCCAGCAGCCCTTGGAGGGGTGAACAGCCCCAGCATTTT
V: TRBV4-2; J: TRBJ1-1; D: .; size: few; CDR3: CASSQESVFGEAFF; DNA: TGTGCCAGCAGCCAAGAGTCAGTTTTTGGTGAAGCTTTCTTT
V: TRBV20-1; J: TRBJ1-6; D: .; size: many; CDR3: CSAREVQGGPLHF; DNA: TGCAGTGCTAGAGAGGTGCAGGGAGGGCCCCTCCACTTT
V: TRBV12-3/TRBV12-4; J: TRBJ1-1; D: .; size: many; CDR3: CASSFLSTTAIGTEAFF; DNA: TGTGCCAGCAGTTTTCTATCGACCACGGCTATAGGGACTGAAGCTTTCTTT
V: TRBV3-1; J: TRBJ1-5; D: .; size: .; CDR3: CASSQGGPNNQPQHF; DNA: TGTGCCAGCAGCCAAGGGGGTCCCAACAATCAGCCCCAGCATTTT
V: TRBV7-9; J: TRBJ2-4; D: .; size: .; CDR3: CASSPDKLRPGGGNIQYF; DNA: TGTGCCAGCAGCCCCGACAAACTTAGGCCGGGCGGAGGAAACATTCAGTACTTC
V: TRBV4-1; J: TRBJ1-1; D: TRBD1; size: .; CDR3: CASSQSVRGDRPTEAFF; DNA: TGCGCCAGCAGCCAGTCGGTCCGGGGGGACAGGCCTACTGAAGCTTTCTTT
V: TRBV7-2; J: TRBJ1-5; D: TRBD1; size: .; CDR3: CASSGQIQRPQHF; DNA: TGTGCCAGCTCGGGACAGATTCAAAGGCCCCAGCATTTT
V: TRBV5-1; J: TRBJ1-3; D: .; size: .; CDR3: CASSLAGRASGNTIYF; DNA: TGCGCCAGCAGCCTGGCTGGGAGGGCCTCTGGAAACACCATATATTTT
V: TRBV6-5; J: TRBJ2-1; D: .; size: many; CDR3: CASSFGMGYEQFF; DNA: TGTGCCAGCAGTTTCGGCATGGGGTATGAGCAGTTCTTC
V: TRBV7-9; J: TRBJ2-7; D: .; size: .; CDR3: CASSPSAVSSYEQYF; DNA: TGTGCCAGCAGCCCCTCTGCGGTTTCCTCCTACGAGCAGTACTTC
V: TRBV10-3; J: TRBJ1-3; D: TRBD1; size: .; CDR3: CATNRQGAKGNTIYF; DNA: TGTGCCACCAACCGCCAGGGGGCGAAGGGAAACACCATATATTTT
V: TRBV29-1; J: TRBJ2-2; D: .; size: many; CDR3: CSVRGWGNTGELFF; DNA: TGCAGCGTTAGAGGTTGGGGCAACACCGGGGAGCTGTTTTTT
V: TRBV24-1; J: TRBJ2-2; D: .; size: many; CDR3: CATSDWRDSWIISLGTGELFF; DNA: TGTGCCACCAGTGATTGGCGGGACAGCTGGATCATCTCGCTTGGGACCGGGGAGCTGTTTTTT
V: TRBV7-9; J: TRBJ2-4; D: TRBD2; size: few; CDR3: CASSLGTSGNIQYF; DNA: TGTGCCAGCAGCTTAGGGACTAGCGGAAACATTCAGTACTTC
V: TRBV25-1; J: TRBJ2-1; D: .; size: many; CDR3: CASSDRAGPYNEQFF; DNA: TGTGCCAGCAGTGACCGAGCGGGTCCCTACAATGAGCAGTTCTTC
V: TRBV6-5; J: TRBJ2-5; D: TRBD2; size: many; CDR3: CASSLGTSGVKGTQYF; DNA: TGTGCCAGCAGTTTGGGGACTAGCGGGGTCAAGGGGACCCAGTACTTC
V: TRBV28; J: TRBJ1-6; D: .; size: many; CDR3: CASSFPQDVYNSPLHF; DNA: TGTGCCAGCAGCTTTCCACAGGACGTGTATAATTCACCCCTCCACTTT
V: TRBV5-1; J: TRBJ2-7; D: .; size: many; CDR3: CASSANRHEQYF; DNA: TGCGCCAGCAGCGCCAATCGCCACGAGCAGTACTTC